A selection of T cell receptor beta chains follows, all from one sample in a study of vaccination and CD4 T cells after COVID-19. TCRdb reprocessed the PCR reads with MiXCR, giving one entry per CDR3 protein. The table has under 15,000 distinct CDR3 sequences, 55% to 70% seen once. What these receptors recognize is not known. Sequencing was performed on CD4+ T cells from blood, cultured in vitro. The receptors come from a human donor who had recovered from COVID-19. The CDR3 runs from the conserved cysteine through the conserved F or W. A D gene is named only where the DNA matches it firmly. Clone size appears in some rows only: once, few, many, or a class for an expanded clone.

d_gene	v_gene	abundance	j_gene	CDR3nt	CDR3aa
.	TRBV7-3	.	TRBJ2-3	TGTGCCAGCAGCTCCTCTGGGGACACGAGCACAGATACGCAGTATTTT	CASSSSGDTSTDTQYF
.	TRBV6-2/TRBV6-3	.	TRBJ2-2	TGTGCCAGCGCCAGAGGAAAGGGCACCGGGGAGCTGTTTTTT	CASARGKGTGELFF
.	TRBV5-4	few	TRBJ2-2	TGTGCCAGCAGCTTGAAGAGGGCCGCGACCGGGGAGCTGTTTTTT	CASSLKRAATGELFF
.	TRBV4-3	.	TRBJ2-3	TGCGCCAGCAGCCCCCAACGCGCGGGGGGGGACAGGGGTTTAGTCTTGGGCACAGATACGCAGTATTTT	CASSPQRAGGDRGLVLGTDTQYF
TRBD1	TRBV2	.	TRBJ2-6	TGTGCCAGCAACCGGGACAGGTTTCCGGCCGGGGCCAACGTCCTGACTTTC	CASNRDRFPAGANVLTF
.	TRBV6-5	.	TRBJ1-6	TGTGCCAGCAGTTACAGCCAGAGCTCCTATAATTCACCCCTCCACTTT	CASSYSQSSYNSPLHF
.	TRBV7-2	.	TRBJ2-2	TGTGCCAGCAGCCCCCGGGGGACCGGGGAGCTGTTTTTT	CASSPRGTGELFF
.	TRBV11-1	.	TRBJ2-5	TGTGCCAGCAGCTTATACTGGGGAGAGACCCAGTACTTC	CASSLYWGETQYF
.	TRBV4-3	.	TRBJ2-5	TGCGCCAGCAGCCAAGATCAGAGGGAGACCCAGTACTTC	CASSQDQRETQYF
.	TRBV7-6	once	TRBJ1-1	TGTGCCAGCAGCTTAGTTTGGTCTGTAGCTTTCTTT	CASSLVWSVAFF
.	TRBV7-9	.	TRBJ1-3	TGTGCCAGCAGCTTAGCGTTACCTACTGGAAACACCATATATTTT	CASSLALPTGNTIYF
.	TRBV20-1	.	TRBJ2-6	TGCAGTGCTAGAGATGTTGAGGGGACCCTCTCTGGGGCCAACGTCCTGACTTTC	CSARDVEGTLSGANVLTF
.	TRBV6-1	.	TRBJ1-6	TGTGCCAGCAGTGAATTGAGAACTAATTCACCCCTCCACTTT	CASSELRTNSPLHF
TRBD1	TRBV2	.	TRBJ1-5	TGTGCCAGCAGCACAGGGGCGAGGGGGCAGCCCCAGCATTTT	CASSTGARGQPQHF
.	TRBV7-9	.	TRBJ1-2	TGTGCCAGCAGCTTATGGTTGGGGGCGCAAGGAGATGGCTATGGCTACACCTTC	CASSLWLGAQGDGYGYTF
TRBD2	TRBV4-1	.	TRBJ2-1	TGCGCCAGCAGCCAACGGACTAGCGGGAAATACAATGAGCAGTTCTTC	CASSQRTSGKYNEQFF
TRBD1	TRBV6-2/TRBV6-3	.	TRBJ2-1	TGTGCCAGCGGCTCCCGGACAGGGTTCGATGAGCAGTTCTTC	CASGSRTGFDEQFF
TRBD1	TRBV12-3/TRBV12-4	.	TRBJ1-1	TGTGCCAGCAGTTTAGTACAGGGGGAAGCTTTCTTT	CASSLVQGEAFF
TRBD1	TRBV5-1	.	TRBJ1-1	TGCGCCAGCAGTCCCGGGACAGGGGGGGGAGACACTGAAGCTTTCTTT	CASSPGTGGGDTEAFF
.	TRBV6-1	.	TRBJ1-1	TGTGCCAGCAGTCCACACAGGGAGGGCACTGAAGCTTTCTTT	CASSPHREGTEAFF
.	TRBV7-6	.	TRBJ1-2	TGTGCCAGCAGCTTAGGGACCGGGAGCGTGGGTGGCTACACCTTC	CASSLGTGSVGGYTF
.	TRBV20-1	few	TRBJ2-3	TGCAGTGCTAGCAGCTACGTGACAGATACGCAGTATTTT	CSASSYVTDTQYF
TRBD2	TRBV15	.	TRBJ2-7	TGTGCCACCAGCAGGGATTTAGCGGGAGCGAGCGAGCAGTACTTC	CATSRDLAGASEQYF
.	TRBV28	few	TRBJ1-2	TGTGCCAGCCGAGACAGTAATAACTATGGCTACACCTTC	CASRDSNNYGYTF